This TCR beta chain emerged from a study of OX40 agonist ivuxolimab in advanced cancers. Study-wide background: A history of anti-PD-1, anti-PD-L1 or anti-CTLA-4 therapy was acceptable, and about 40% had some.

Notes on this clone: Its specificity is not known.

The study, taken as a whole, reports: Low normalized T-cell clonal expansion also characterized some of the nonresponders. At doses 0.1 to 3.0 mg/kg, CD4+ and CD8+ clones expanded.

TCRdb keeps only in-frame clones here, not all; method: immunoSEQ multiplex PCR. The sample carries tens of thousands of clones, approximately 92% recorded once. CDR1 MNHEY and CDR2 SVGAGI come from the germline V gene. Trimming removed 6 bases from V and 8 bases from J; junction bases left unmatched: 7. The CDR3 is 14 residues long. The sample was CD4+ or CD8+ T cells sorted from blood, taken in a trial of the OX40 agonist ivuxolimab. This sequence joins TRBV6-5 and TRBJ1-6, with 7 bases identical to TRBD1. The receptor was derived from an adult with an advanced solid tumor such as melanoma, head and neck, liver or kidney cancer. The CDR3 spells CASRLQGSDSPLHF. The CDR3 DNA is TGTGCCAGCAGATTACAGGGGTCTGATTCACCCCTCCACTTT.